These 9 T cell receptor beta chains originate from one sample sequenced in a study of cytomegalovirus exposure and HLA in healthy donors. The PCR ran on 60 Vbeta and 13 Jbeta primers. The data were produced by immunoSEQ multiplex PCR, yet TCRdb's version contains in-frame clones alone and is incomplete. The sample carries approximately 190,000 clones, around 75% recorded once. Sequencing input: PBMCs. The receptors derive from a man in his forties or fifties in good health and CMV-seropositive.

In this sample, this clone turned up once. The chain carries TRBV28 and TRBJ2-6; D might be TRBD1 (5 bases). Germline CDR1 MDHEN, CDR2 SYDVKM. This CDR3 is built from 15 residues. Trimming took 2 bases from V and 2 from J, leaving 7 bases between them. The CDR3 region has the DNA TGTGCCAGCAGTTTAGCACAGGCTGGGGCCAACGTCCTGACTTTC. Its protein is CASSLAQAGANVLTF.

The chain carries TRBV11-2 and TRBJ1-3; 7 bases are a match to TRBD1. Trimming took 3 bases from V and 4 from J; bases not matched to a gene: 6. The germline V gene encodes CDR1 SGHAT and CDR2 FQNNGV. CDR3 length: 15 amino acids. CDR3 sequence (DNA): TGTGCCAGCAGCTTTGAGGGGGCGGAGGGAAACACCATATATTTT. Its protein product is CASSFEGAEGNTIYF.

The chain recombines TRBV6-5 with TRBJ2-2; D is ambiguous. Per the germline V gene, CDR1 is MNHEY and CDR2 is SVGAGI. V lost 8 bases and J lost 6, with 7 bases in between. The CDR3 is made up of 11 amino acids. The CDR3 nucleotides read TGTGCCAGCCGACGGGCCGGGGAGCTGTTTTTT. Protein product: CASRRAGELFF.

The chain couples TRBV30 to TRBJ1-3; no clear D. V gave up 4 bases and J gave up 4 bases, with 8 bases separating them. The V gene's germline CDR1 is GTSNPN and CDR2 SVGIG (reference sequence). The CDR3 length is 12 residues. The CDR3 is CAWKTNGNTIYF. Written as DNA, the CDR3 is TGTGCCTGGAAGACAAACGGAAACACCATATATTTT.

This CDR3 is CASSSATGTTEAFF. Here the CDR3 DNA reads TGTGCCAGCAGCTCCGCGACAGGGACAACTGAAGCTTTCTTT. The rearrangement uses TRBV5-5 and TRBJ1-1; 7 bases fit TRBD1. CDR1 SGHKS and CDR2 YYEKEE come from the germline V gene (reference sequence). The CDR3 totals 14 residues. V dropped 3 bases and J dropped 5; count of bases not matched to a gene: 7. The entire variable domain, with the rest obtained from reference TRBV5-5 and TRBJ1-1, is as follows: DAGVTQSPTHLIKTRGQQVTLRCSPISGHKSVSWYQQVLGQGPQFIFQYYEKEERGRGNFPDRFSARQFPNYSSELNVNALLLGDSALYLCASSSATGTTEAFFGQGTRLTVV.

The rearrangement links TRBV6-1 to TRBJ2-2; D perhaps matches TRBD2 (7 bases). V lost 3 bases, J lost 6 bases, and 11 bases lay in between. This CDR3 has 14 residues. CDR1 is MNHNS, CDR2 SASEGT, per germline. CDR3 sequence (DNA): TGTGCCAGCAGTGAGTGGGGGGGGCCCGGGGAGCTGTTTTTT. Its protein product is CASSEWGGPGELFF.

This chain joins TRBV5-1 and TRBJ2-5; a possible D gene is TRBD2 (6 bases). CDR3 length: 13 amino acids. Germline values: CDR1 SGHRS, CDR2 YFSETQ. V was pared by 9 bases and J by 5 bases, with 17 bases between. The CDR3: CATRETRGETQYF. CDR3 bases: TGCGCCACCCGGGAGACTCGAGGCGAGACCCAGTACTTC.

J is TRBJ2-5 and V is TRBV5-1; 9 nucleotides match TRBD1. V gave up 6 bases and J gave up 5 bases; unmatched junction bases: 8. The length of the CDR3 is 14 residues. Germline V lookup: CDR1 SGHRS, CDR2 YFSETQ. The CDR3 sequence is CASTRDRATETQYF. As DNA, the CDR3 is TGCGCCAGCACCCGGGACAGGGCGACGGAGACCCAGTACTTC.

This chain links TRBV5-6 with TRBJ2-5; D unclear. Trimming removed 0 bases at V and 2 bases at J, with 8 bases between. Germline V gene data show CDR1 as SGHDT and CDR2 as YYEEEE. This CDR3 has 14 amino acids. CDR3 residues: CASSLAGSQETQYF. For the CDR3, the DNA is TGTGCCAGCAGCTTGGCAGGCTCTCAAGAGACCCAGTACTTC.